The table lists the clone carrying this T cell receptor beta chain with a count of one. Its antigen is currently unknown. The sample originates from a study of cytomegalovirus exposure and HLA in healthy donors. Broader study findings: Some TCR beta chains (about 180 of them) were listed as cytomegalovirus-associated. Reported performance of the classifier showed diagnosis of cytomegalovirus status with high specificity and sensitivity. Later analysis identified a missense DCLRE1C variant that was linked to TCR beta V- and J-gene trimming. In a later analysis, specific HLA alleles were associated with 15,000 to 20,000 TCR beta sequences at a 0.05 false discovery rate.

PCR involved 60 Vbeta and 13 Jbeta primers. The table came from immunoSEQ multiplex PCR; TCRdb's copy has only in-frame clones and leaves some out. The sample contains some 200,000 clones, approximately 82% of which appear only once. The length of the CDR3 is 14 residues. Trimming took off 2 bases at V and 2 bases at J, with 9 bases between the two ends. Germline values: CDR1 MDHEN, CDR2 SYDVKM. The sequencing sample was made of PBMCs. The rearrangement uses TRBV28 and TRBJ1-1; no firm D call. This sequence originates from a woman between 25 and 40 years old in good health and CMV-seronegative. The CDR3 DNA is TGTGCCAGCAGTTTAGGCTTTTCAAACACTGAAGCTTTCTTT. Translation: CASSLGFSNTEAFF.